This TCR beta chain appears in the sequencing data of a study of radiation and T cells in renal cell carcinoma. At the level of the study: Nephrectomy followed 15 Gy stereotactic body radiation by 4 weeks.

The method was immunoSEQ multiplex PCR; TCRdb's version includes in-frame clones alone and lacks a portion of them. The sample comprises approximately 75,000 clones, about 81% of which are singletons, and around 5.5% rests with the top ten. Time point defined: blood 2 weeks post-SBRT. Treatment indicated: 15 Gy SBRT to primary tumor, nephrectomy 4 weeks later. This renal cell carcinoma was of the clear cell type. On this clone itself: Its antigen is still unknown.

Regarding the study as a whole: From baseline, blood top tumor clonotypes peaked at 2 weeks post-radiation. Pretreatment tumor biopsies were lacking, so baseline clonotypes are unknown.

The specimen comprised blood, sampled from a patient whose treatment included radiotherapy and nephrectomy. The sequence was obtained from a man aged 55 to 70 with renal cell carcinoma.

The CDR3 DNA reads as TGTGCCAGTAGTAAGACTAGCGGGAGGGGCCCGGGTGAGCAGTTCTTC. Translation: CASSKTSGRGPGEQFF. The chain combines TRBV19 with TRBJ2-1, with 14 bases that match TRBD2. The germline V gene has CDR1 LNHDA and CDR2 SQIVND (reference sequence). The CDR3 has 16 residues. The junction had 8 bases not matched to a gene; V was cut back by 4 bases and J by 9 bases.